This T cell receptor (beta chain) emerged from a study of T cell repertoires in cytomegalovirus infection. Study background: Indications of both CMV infection and matching HLA type were provided by public TCR beta signatures. Study results and limitations: The response measured ex vivo was dominated by TCR beta clonotypes (HLA-C-restricted and CMV-specific). The study identified carriers of CMV plus the relevant HLA from cumulative public TCR beta family frequency.

TCRdb processed the reads anew with MiXCR; each CDR3 protein has one entry. The repertoire consists of hundreds of thousands of distinct CDR3 sequences, with approximately 24% occurring once and the leading ten covering 7.5% to 9%. The V end was cut by 3 bases, the J end by 3 bases, with 17 bases between. The CDR3 extends over 16 amino acids. In germline, CDR1 is MDHEN, CDR2 SYDVKM. In this sample, this clonotype turned up many times. What it binds is not known. The sequence was obtained from a human donor in good health (CMV status not recorded). Some clones in this sample may be carry-over from other donors' samples. The rearrangement uses TRBV28 and TRBJ1-1; D possibly corresponds to TRBD1 (5 bases). The source material was CD8+ T cells from PBMCs. CDR3 coding DNA: TGTGCCAGCAGTTTCGTGGGGGGGTACGGGGACACTGAAGCTTTCTTT. Protein product: CASSFVGGYGDTEAFF.